This TCR beta chain was sequenced for a study of blood T cell repertoires in COVID-19. This clone was counted a single time. This table comes from immunoSEQ multiplex PCR, and its TCRdb copy is limited to in-frame clones, with some not included. This sample has 150,000 to 200,000 clones, with 70% to 80% found just once. From germline, CDR1 is KGHSH and CDR2 LQKENI. Trimming left V 0 bases short and J 3 bases short, with 12 bases between. The CDR3 is made up of 15 amino acids. The chain carries TRBV18 and TRBJ2-7, with D possibly TRBD1 on 5 matching bases. The receptor was isolated from a man aged 55 to 70 with acute or convalescent COVID-19. Source material: peripheral blood. The CDR3 sequence: CASSPPSQGSYEQYF. The CDR3 coding sequence is TGTGCCAGCTCACCACCGTCGCAGGGAAGCTACGAGCAGTACTTC.